The 27 T cell receptor beta chains presented below share a single source sample, sequenced in a study of CD8+ T cells in alopecia areata. It was cDNA, reverse transcribed from extracted RNA, that served as the sequencing template. Measured with immunoSEQ multiplex PCR; TCRdb has only the in-frame clones, and not every one. The data show roughly 150,000 clones, with 55% seen just once and over 4% held by the top ten. Specimen: CD4+ T cells sorted from blood. The source is a human donor in good health.

The CDR3, as DNA: TGCAGTGCTAGAGGAGGGGGGAAGCAGTTCTTC. It translates to CSARGGGKQFF. This chain links TRBV20-1 with TRBJ2-1; D may match TRBD1 or TRBD2 (6 bases each). Germline V gene sequence: CDR1 DFQATT, CDR2 SNEGSKA (reference sequence). The CDR3 runs to 11 residues. V lost 1 base and J lost 11, with 9 bases in between.

The chain carries TRBV5-1 and TRBJ2-7, with a weak D call TRBD2 (6 bases). Per germline, CDR1 SGHRS and CDR2 YFSETQ. With 0 bases removed from V and 5 bases from J, the gap between germline ends came to 12 bases. The CDR3 contains 14 residues. The CDR3 loop is CASSLAGGSNEQYF. CDR3 in DNA: TGCGCCAGCAGCTTGGCCGGGGGTAGCAACGAGCAGTACTTC.

This clone was observed a handful of times. The rearrangement joins TRBV11-2 to TRBJ2-6; D uncertain. Trimming removed 5 bases from V and 2 bases from J, with 10 bases in between. CDR3 length: 15 residues. Germline V CDR1 and CDR2: SGHAT, FQNNGV. The CDR3 spells CASSLRATGANVLTF. Here the CDR3 DNA reads TGTGCCAGCAGCCTTAGGGCAACTGGGGCCAACGTCCTGACTTTC. Together with reference TRBV11-2 and TRBJ2-6, the CDR3 gives the full variable domain: EAGVAQSPRYKIIEKRQSVAFWCNPISGHATLYWYQQILGQGPKLLIQFQNNGVVDDSQLPKDRFSAERLKGVDSTLKIQPAKLEDSAVYLCASSLRATGANVLTFGAGSRLTVL.

A word on this clone: The limits of the CDR3 on the DNA are not certain, so only TCRdb's listed CDR3 is given. Other DNA sequences in the sample encode the same CDR3. The rearrangement joins TRBV2 to TRBJ1-2. Germline CDR1 SNHLY, CDR2 FYNNEI. The CDR3 adds up to 12 amino acids, both ends counted. CDR3 amino acids: CASSTSNYGYTF.

The V and J genes are TRBV19 and TRBJ2-7, with 7 bases aligning to TRBD1. This CDR3 comprises 14 residues. V shed 5 bases and J 7 bases; nucleotides not matched to a gene: 11. CDR1 LNHDA and CDR2 SQIVND come from the germline V gene (reference sequence). The CDR3 bases are TGTGCCAGTAGTCCCCGTGAGGGGGCGAAGGAGCAGTACTTC. This translates into CASSPREGAKEQYF. The full variable domain, with the rest looked up from reference TRBV19 and TRBJ2-7, is DGGITQSPKYLFRKEGQNVTLSCEQNLNHDAMYWYRQDPGQGLRLIYYSQIVNDFQKGDIAEGYSVSREKKESFPLTVTSAQKNPTAFYLCASSPREGAKEQYFGPGTRLTVT.

The chain carries TRBV11-2 and TRBJ2-7; 8 bases line up with TRBD1. CDR3 length equals 13 residues. The V and J ends lost 6 bases and 5 bases, in that order; junction bases with no gene match: 6. The germline V gene has CDR1 SGHAT and CDR2 FQNNGV. The CDR3 spells CASRRQGRHEQYF. CDR3 in DNA: TGTGCCAGCAGGCGACAGGGGAGGCACGAGCAGTACTTC.

This clone was counted between two and nine times. This chain connects TRBV2 to TRBJ1-1; D gene ambiguous. V lost 5 bases and J lost 1, with 11 bases in between. This CDR3 has 14 amino acids. Germline V gene sequence: CDR1 SNHLY, CDR2 FYNNEI. CDR3 region: CASSLQRGNTEAFF. CDR3 DNA sequence: TGTGCCAGCAGTTTACAGAGAGGGAACACTGAAGCTTTCTTT.

This chain connects TRBV28 to TRBJ2-6; D gene unclear. Germline-derived CDR1 and CDR2 are MDHEN and SYDVKM. CDR3 size: 15 residues. The V end was cut by 7 bases, the J end by 0 bases, with 10 bases between. CDR3 loop: CASTAYISGANVLTF. In DNA, the CDR3 is TGTGCCAGCACAGCGTATATCTCTGGGGCCAACGTCCTGACTTTC.

The rearrangement joins TRBV9 to TRBJ2-3; 7 nucleotides agree with TRBD2. The CDR3 extends over 15 amino acids. Germline V gene lookup returns CDR1 SGDLS and CDR2 YYNGEE. Trimming removed 4 bases from V and 1 base from J; junction bases left unmatched: 6. The CDR3 DNA reads TGTGCCAGCAGCCCACGGGCGGGGGGCACAGATACGCAGTATTTT. It codes for CASSPRAGGTDTQYF. Combining the CDR3 with reference TRBV9 and TRBJ2-3 gives the whole variable domain DSGVTQTPKHLITATGQRVTLRCSPRSGDLSVYWYQQSLDQGLQFLIQYYNGEERAKGNILERFSAQQFPDLHSELNLSSLELGDSALYFCASSPRAGGTDTQYFGPGTRLTVL.

The genes are TRBV15 and TRBJ2-1; 7 nucleotides align to TRBD1. The CDR3 spans 16 residues. Germline loops: CDR1 LNHNV, CDR2 YYDKDF (reference sequence). V dropped 1 base and J dropped 8; count of bases not matched to a gene: 11. For the CDR3, the DNA is TGTGCCACCAGCAGAGCAGAGGGGGCGTGGATCCATGAGCAGTTCTTC. Protein product: CATSRAEGAWIHEQFF. Combining the CDR3 with reference TRBV15 and TRBJ2-1 gives the whole variable domain DAMVIQNPRYQVTQFGKPVTLSCSQTLNHNVMYWYQQKSSQAPKLLFHYYDKDFNNEADTPDNFQSRRPNTSFCFLDIRSPGLGDTAMYLCATSRAEGAWIHEQFFGPGTRLTVL.

This clone has only a few counts. This sequence joins TRBV25-1 and TRBJ2-1, with D perhaps TRBD2 (6 bases). Germline lookup yields CDR1 MGHDK and CDR2 SYGVNS. The V and J ends lost 2 bases and 6 bases respectively, with 17 bases between them. The CDR3 is 16 amino acids. CDR3 coding DNA: TGTGCCAGCAGTGAAGGAGGGACCCTTTGGGTCAATGAGCAGTTCTTC. Translating gives CASSEGGTLWVNEQFF. The full variable domain, in which reference TRBV25-1 and TRBJ2-1 provide the parts outside the CDR3, is EADIYQTPRYLVIGTGKKITLECSQTMGHDKMYWYQQDPGMELHLIHYSYGVNSTEKGDLSSESTVSRIRTEHFPLTLESARPSHTSQYLCASSEGGTLWVNEQFFGPGTRLTVL.

The chain combines TRBV2 with TRBJ2-3; the D gene is possibly TRBD2 (6 bases). The germline V and J ends were trimmed by 7 bases and 2 bases, with 13 bases remaining between them. Germline V lookup: CDR1 SNHLY, CDR2 FYNNEI. The length of the CDR3 is 14 residues. CDR3 protein: CASIAGSLTDTQYF. DNA for the CDR3: TGTGCCAGCATTGCGGGGTCCCTCACAGATACGCAGTATTTT. The variable domain in full, with the rest retrieved from reference TRBV2 and TRBJ2-3, is EPEVTQTPSHQVTQMGQEVILRCVPISNHLYFYWYRQILGQKVEFLVSFYNNEISEKSEIFDDQFSVERPDGSNFTLKIRSTKLEDSAMYFCASIAGSLTDTQYFGPGTRLTVL.

This clone was recorded a few times. The chain is built from TRBV7-6 and TRBJ2-7; TRBD1 might be the D (6 bases). Germline V CDR1 and CDR2: SGHVS, FNYEAQ. The CDR3 length is 13 residues. Trimming took off 1 base at V and 7 bases at J, with 11 bases between the two ends. As DNA, the CDR3 is TGTGCCAGCAGCTTAGACGGGACATGGGAGCAGTACTTC. Translating gives CASSLDGTWEQYF.

The V and J genes are TRBV11-2 and TRBJ2-3; D perhaps matches TRBD1 (5 bases). The CDR3 covers 12 residues. The ends were cut back, 5 bases at V and 6 bases at J, with 9 bases in the middle. Per germline, CDR1 SGHAT and CDR2 FQNNGV. The chain's CDR3 is CASSQHRDTQYF. The DNA of the CDR3 is TGTGCCAGCAGCCAGCACAGGGATACGCAGTATTTT.

The CDR3 DNA is TGCGCCAGCAGCCACGACTACGAGCAGTACTTC. Its protein is CASSHDYEQYF. The rearrangement links TRBV4-1 to TRBJ2-7; unclear D gene. Between the trimmed V and J ends, which lost 3 bases and 3 bases, there was a span of 3 bases. The CDR3 loop spans 11 amino acids. CDR1 and CDR2 (germline): MGHRA, YSYEKL.

The chain combines TRBV7-9 with TRBJ2-7, with D unclear. The ends were cut back, 5 bases at V and 4 bases at J, with 18 bases in the middle. Germline CDR1 and CDR2: SEHNR and FQNEAQ (reference sequence). The CDR3 loop spans 15 amino acids. CDR3 nucleotide sequence: TGTGCCAGCAGCCCCCGGGCCCTTGGGGTTTACGAGCAGTACTTC. Protein product: CASSPRALGVYEQYF.

The chain joins TRBV30 to TRBJ2-1, with D perhaps TRBD1 (5 bases). From germline, CDR1 is GTSNPN and CDR2 SVGIG (reference sequence). The CDR3 totals 11 residues. V lost 3 bases and J lost 12, with 12 bases in between. The CDR3 nucleotides read TGTGCCTGGAGCCCAGGGATGGGGCAGTTCTTC. Protein sequence: CAWSPGMGQFF.

This clone was seen a few times. V gene TRBV7-2 combines with J gene TRBJ2-1, with 8 bases matching TRBD1. Germline-derived CDR1 and CDR2 are SGHTA and FQGNSA. Trimming at V came to 5 bases and at J to 9 bases, leaving 9 bases not matched to a gene. The CDR3 is made up of 14 amino acids. In DNA form, the CDR3 reads TGTGCCAGCAGCGGCCGCAGACAGGGGATTGAGCAGTTCTTC. As protein: CASSGRRQGIEQFF.

J is TRBJ2-5 and V is TRBV29-1; D is possibly TRBD1 (6 bases). This CDR3 has 12 residues. V lost 7 bases and J 7 bases, leaving 16 bases between the germline ends. CDR1 is SQVTM and CDR2 is ANQGSEA in the germline V gene. CDR3: CSAELQGGTQYF. The CDR3, as DNA: TGCAGCGCCGAACTACAGGGTGGGACCCAGTACTTC.

The chain is built from TRBV4-2 and TRBJ2-3; D gene ambiguous. This CDR3 comprises 13 residues. Germline CDR1 and CDR2: LGHNA and YNFKEQ. Trimming pared 3 bases from V and 2 bases from J, leaving 6 bases between. The CDR3 here is CASSQGPTDTQYF. For the CDR3, the DNA is TGTGCCAGCAGCCAGGGCCCCACAGATACGCAGTATTTT.

The chain employs TRBV11-2 and TRBJ2-7; tentative D call: TRBD2 (5 bases). This CDR3 contains 11 residues. V lost 5 bases and J 6 bases, leaving 8 bases between the germline ends. CDR1 and CDR2 from the germline V gene are SGHAT and FQNNGV. The CDR3 sequence is CASSPGTEQYF. The CDR3 DNA reads TGTGCCAGCAGCCCGGGAACCGAGCAGTACTTC.

This clone was detected a few times. The chain links TRBV6-5 to TRBJ2-3; 8 bases line up with TRBD2. The CDR3 consists of 14 residues. Per germline, CDR1 MNHEY and CDR2 SVGAGI. V dropped 6 bases and J dropped 1; count of bases not matched to a gene: 3. The CDR3 nucleotides are TGTGCCAGCAGCCTCGGGAGGGGCACAGATACGCAGTATTTT. Its protein product is CASSLGRGTDTQYF.

By sample share, this clone is large. V usage is TRBV7-2 and J usage is TRBJ2-7; TRBD1 might be the D (6 bases). This CDR3 comprises 14 residues. V lost 4 bases, J lost 0 bases, and 10 bases lay in between. Per the germline V gene, CDR1 is SGHTA and CDR2 is FQGNSA. This chain's CDR3 is CASSSQTGSYEQYF. The DNA for the CDR3 is TGTGCCAGCAGCTCCCAGACAGGCTCCTACGAGCAGTACTTC.

This chain connects TRBV20-1 to TRBJ2-5; D is unresolved. This CDR3 comprises 10 residues. V lost 6 bases, J lost 3 bases, and 5 bases lay in between. Germline assignment: CDR1 DFQATT and CDR2 SNEGSKA (reference sequence). CDR3 sequence (DNA): TGCAGTGCAATTAAAGAGACCCAGTACTTC. Translated, it gives CSAIKETQYF.

V is TRBV13 and J is TRBJ2-3; D tentatively fits TRBD1 or TRBD2 (6 bases each). V lost 3 bases and J lost 6, with 22 bases in between. The CDR3 consists of 17 residues. Germline CDR1 is PRHDT and CDR2 is FYEKMQ (reference sequence). In nucleotides, the CDR3 is TGTGCCAGCAGCTTGGGGGCGACTAGAGCGAGGTCCGATACGCAGTATTTT. It is translated as CASSLGATRARSDTQYF. Full variable domain (rest looked up from reference TRBV13 and TRBJ2-3): AAGVIQSPRHLIKEKRETATLKCYPIPRHDTVYWYQQGPGQDPQFLISFYEKMQSDKGSIPDRFSAQQFSDYHSELNMSSLELGDSALYFCASSLGATRARSDTQYFGPGTRLTVL.

This chain links TRBV9 with TRBJ1-1; perhaps TRBD1 as D (5 bases). Germline V lookup: CDR1 SGDLS, CDR2 YYNGEE. V lost 4 bases and J lost 4, with 11 bases in between. CDR3 size: 13 residues. This CDR3 reads CASSPLGGTEAFF. Written as DNA, the CDR3 is TGTGCCAGCAGCCCCCTGGGGGGCACTGAAGCTTTCTTT. The full variable domain, rest sourced from reference TRBV9 and TRBJ1-1, is DSGVTQTPKHLITATGQRVTLRCSPRSGDLSVYWYQQSLDQGLQFLIQYYNGEERAKGNILERFSAQQFPDLHSELNLSSLELGDSALYFCASSPLGGTEAFFGQGTRLTVV.

The chain combines TRBV30 with TRBJ1-2; D call uncertain. The germline V gene has CDR1 GTSNPN and CDR2 SVGIG (reference sequence). CDR3 length: 15 amino acids. V was pared by 0 bases and J by 8 bases, with 19 bases between. The CDR3 protein is CAWSVWAGSLQGYTF. The CDR3 DNA sequence: TGTGCCTGGAGTGTCTGGGCGGGGTCCCTCCAGGGCTACACCTTC.